Below are 21 T cell receptor beta chains sequenced from a single sample in a study of T cells in Graves' hyperthyroidism and ophthalmopathy. TCR beta CDR3 regions were amplified from RNA transcripts. First-round RT-PCR targeting the TCR CDR3 was performed with the HTBI primer set. TCRdb re-derived calls from the multiplex PCR reads in MiXCR, one entry per CDR3 protein. Of 550,000 to 600,000 distinct CDR3 sequences listed, 11% to 15% are singletons. Material: blood. The source of these receptors is a woman between 18 and 30 years old with Graves' ophthalmopathy.

In this sample, this clonotype turned up many times. The rearrangement uses TRBV2 and TRBJ2-3; D ambiguous. The ends were cut back, 4 bases at V and 5 bases at J, with 4 bases in the middle. Germline CDR1 is SNHLY and CDR2 is FYNNEI. This CDR3 is built from 11 residues. The CDR3 region is CASSAQDTQYF. The DNA for the CDR3 is TGTGCCAGCAGTGCCCAAGATACGCAGTATTTT.

There are many counts of this clonotype. The chain uses TRBV6-2 or TRBV6-3 and TRBJ1-1, with 10 bases that match TRBD1. Unmatched junction bases numbered 1, after V lost 0 bases and J lost 6 bases. This CDR3 region has 14 residues. Looked up from germline, CDR1 is MNHEY and CDR2 is SVGEGT. In DNA, the CDR3 is TGTGCCAGCAGTTACTCCGGGACAGGGGCTGAAGCTTTCTTT. It yields the protein CASSYSGTGAEAFF.

The table lists this clonotype with many counts. This CDR3 reads CSARPKILAGIFDTQYF. In DNA form, the CDR3 reads TGCAGTGCTAGACCTAAAATTCTAGCGGGAATTTTCGATACGCAGTATTTT. The chain carries TRBV20-1 and TRBJ2-3; 9 bases line up with TRBD2. The CDR3 sequence is 17 residues long. The V gene end was trimmed by 2 bases and the J gene end by 6 bases; junction bases not matched to a gene: 15. Germline V gene sequence: CDR1 DFQATT, CDR2 SNEGSKA (reference sequence).

The chain joins TRBV9 to TRBJ1-2, with D possibly TRBD1 on 5 matching bases. V lost 0 bases and J lost 4, with 7 bases in between. The CDR3 is 13 residues long. Germline lookup yields CDR1 SGDLS and CDR2 YYNGEE. The CDR3, as DNA: TGTGCCAGCAGCGTAGCGCAGGGCTATGGCTACACCTTC. Its translation: CASSVAQGYGYTF.

The table lists this clonotype with many counts. The chain joins TRBV6-1 to TRBJ1-2; D gene unclear. The CDR3 totals 13 residues. The V and J ends lost 6 bases and 1 base respectively, with 9 bases between them. Germline CDR1 is MNHNS and CDR2 is SASEGT. CDR3 amino acids: CASRLDGNYGYTF. Here the CDR3 DNA reads TGTGCCAGCAGGTTGGACGGTAACTATGGCTACACCTTC.

This clonotype has a count of ten or more. The J gene is TRBJ2-2, the V gene TRBV7-9, with 10 bases that match TRBD1. V lost 5 bases, J lost 7 bases, and 7 bases stayed unmatched. This CDR3 spans 15 amino acids. The germline V gene encodes CDR1 SEHNR and CDR2 FQNEAQ (reference sequence). The CDR3 DNA reads TGTGCCAGCAGCATGGGACAGGGGATGATCGGGGAGCTGTTTTTT. Protein sequence: CASSMGQGMIGELFF.

The table lists this clonotype with a few counts. V is TRBV24-1 and J is TRBJ2-5, with D tentatively TRBD1 (6 bases). V lost 3 bases to trimming and J lost 2 bases, with 21 bases between them. The CDR3 sequence is 18 residues long. Germline CDR1 and CDR2: KGHDR and SFDVKD. This CDR3 is CATSDPPYGQGLQETQYF. CDR3 nucleotides: TGTGCCACCAGTGATCCCCCGTACGGGCAGGGGCTTCAAGAGACCCAGTACTTC.

V usage is TRBV4-3 and J usage is TRBJ2-1, with TRBD2 as a possible D gene (5 bases). Germline V gives CDR1 LGHNA, CDR2 YSLEER. V shed 0 bases and J shed 10 bases, with 13 bases lying between them. This CDR3 comprises 14 residues. In nucleotides, the CDR3 is TGCGCCAGCAGCCAAGATTCGGGATCGGGAGAGCAGTTCTTC. Its protein is CASSQDSGSGEQFF.

The chain combines TRBV9 with TRBJ1-2, with a possible D match to TRBD1 (5 bases). Trimming cost V 0 bases and J 7 bases, with 16 bases left between them. This CDR3 is 15 amino acids long. CDR1 and CDR2 (germline): SGDLS, YYNGEE. Here the CDR3 reads CASSVATKAGSGYTF. CDR3 nucleotides: TGTGCCAGCAGCGTAGCTACGAAGGCAGGGAGTGGCTACACCTTC.

A few counts support this clonotype. J is TRBJ2-7 and V is TRBV30, with D possibly called TRBD1 or TRBD2 (6 bases each). Germline-derived CDR1 and CDR2 are GTSNPN and SVGIG (reference sequence). The CDR3 runs to 14 residues. The V end was cut by 4 bases, the J end by 4 bases, with 17 bases between. The CDR3 here is CAWTPLGGPYEQYF. DNA for the CDR3: TGTGCCTGGACGCCGCTGGGGGGCCCATACGAGCAGTACTTC.

The genes are TRBV12-5 and TRBJ2-5; 11 nucleotides match TRBD2. The CDR3 has 16 amino acids. The germline CDR1 and CDR2 sequences are LGHNT and FRNRAP. V was pared by 1 base and J by 4 bases, with 5 bases of the junction left unmatched. The CDR3 DNA sequence: TGTGCTAGTGGTTTGGAACTAGCGGGAGAAAGAGAGACCCAGTACTTC. Amino acids: CASGLELAGERETQYF.

V usage is TRBV15 and J usage is TRBJ1-1, with TRBD1 matching 8 bases. The CDR3 length is 16 residues. V was clipped by 5 bases and J by 6 bases; unmatched bases: 14. CDR1 LNHNV and CDR2 YYDKDF come from the germline V gene (reference sequence). CDR3 in DNA: TGTGCCACCAGCCCTTCCCGGACAGGGAGCAATGCTGAAGCTTTCTTT. This codes for CATSPSRTGSNAEAFF.

This clonotype has just a few counts. The chain has TRBV20-1 and TRBJ2-4, with a possible D match to TRBD2 (6 bases). The CDR3 is made up of 15 amino acids. The germline V and J ends were trimmed by 0 bases and 4 bases, with 13 bases remaining between them. Germline V gene data show CDR1 as DFQATT and CDR2 as SNEGSKA (reference sequence). The DNA for the CDR3 is TGCAGTGCTAGAGATGCCCGGGCGGGAAAAAACATTCAGTACTTC. Its translation is CSARDARAGKNIQYF.

This clonotype appeared many times. J is TRBJ1-5 and V is TRBV2; no definite D call. Germline V gene lookup returns CDR1 SNHLY and CDR2 FYNNEI. CDR3 length: 13 residues. The germline V and J ends were trimmed by 4 bases and 4 bases, with 8 bases remaining between them. CDR3 in amino acids: CASSGWPNQPQHF. The CDR3 region has the DNA TGTGCCAGCAGTGGTTGGCCAAATCAGCCCCAGCATTTT. The full variable domain, completed using reference TRBV2 and TRBJ1-5, is EPEVTQTPSHQVTQMGQEVILRCVPISNHLYFYWYRQILGQKVEFLVSFYNNEISEKSEIFDDQFSVERPDGSNFTLKIRSTKLEDSAMYFCASSGWPNQPQHFGDGTRLSIL.

This clonotype was recorded many times. The junction shows a germline mismatch at one end, possibly a read error. The chain carries TRBV7-9 and TRBJ2-1; perhaps TRBD2 as D (5 bases). The CDR3 length is 14 residues. Germline assignment: CDR1 SEHNR and CDR2 FQNEAQ (reference sequence). CDR3 loop: CTSSIAMSYNEQFF. The CDR3 DNA sequence: TGTACCAGCAGCATAGCGATGTCCTACAATGAGCAGTTCTTC. Supplemented by reference TRBV7-9 and TRBJ2-1, the full variable domain reads DTGVSQNPRHKITKRGQNVTFRCDPISEHNRLYWYRQTLGQGPEFLTYFQNEAQLEKSRLLSDRFSAERPKGSFSTLEIQRTEQGDSAMYLCTSSIAMSYNEQFFGPGTRLTVL.

There are many counts of this clonotype. V gene TRBV28 combines with J gene TRBJ2-7; 10 bases agree with TRBD1. Unmatched junction bases numbered 4, after V lost 3 bases and J lost 2 bases. The CDR3 has 15 residues. Germline values: CDR1 MDHEN, CDR2 SYDVKM. The chain's CDR3 is CASSFPGQGTYEQYF. Written as DNA, the CDR3 is TGTGCCAGCAGTTTCCCGGGACAGGGGACCTACGAGCAGTACTTC.

This clonotype was seen many times. V gene TRBV12-3 or TRBV12-4 combines with J gene TRBJ2-6, with a possible D match to TRBD1 (6 bases). V lost 5 bases and J 4 bases, leaving 12 bases between the germline ends. CDR3 size: 15 residues. CDR3 bases: TGTGCCAGCAGTCCGCAGGGGAACGGGGCCAACGTCCTGACTTTC. This gives the protein CASSPQGNGANVLTF.

This clonotype was recorded many times. CDR3 DNA: TGTGCCATCAGTGAGGTTCCGACTAGCGCTTTCTACAATGAGCAGTTCTTC. It codes for CAISEVPTSAFYNEQFF. This rearrangement joins TRBV10-3 to TRBJ2-1; 8 positions match TRBD2. The CDR3 runs to 17 residues. Germline V gene data show CDR1 as ENHRY and CDR2 as SYGVKD. V trimming: 2 bases; J trimming: 3 bases; junction bases outside the gene matches: 9.

The sample holds a few counts of this clonotype. V is TRBV13 and J is TRBJ1-6, with D maybe TRBD1 (5 bases). Trimming took off 5 bases at V and 5 bases at J, with 10 bases between the two ends. CDR1 PRHDT and CDR2 FYEKMQ come from the germline V gene (reference sequence). The CDR3 is made up of 14 amino acids. This CDR3 reads CASSRGRDNSPLHF. The CDR3 nucleotides are TGTGCCAGCAGCCGGGGACGGGATAATTCACCCCTCCACTTT.

Ten or more counts support this clonotype. The chain employs TRBV2 and TRBJ2-3; D uncertain. Trimming stripped 1 base from V and 2 bases from J, with 4 bases between. This CDR3 region has 13 residues. Germline CDR1 is SNHLY and CDR2 is FYNNEI. This chain's CDR3 is CASSEGVTDTQYF. The CDR3 DNA reads TGTGCCAGCAGTGAAGGGGTCACAGATACGCAGTATTTT.

This rearrangement joins TRBV20-1 to TRBJ2-7; TRBD1 matches 10 bases. The CDR3 is 15 residues long. The V and J ends lost 3 bases and 2 bases, in that order; junction bases with no gene match: 7. CDR1 and CDR2 (germline): DFQATT, SNEGSKA (reference sequence). The CDR3 protein is CSARRHGQGAYEQYF. The CDR3 DNA reads TGCAGTGCTAGGAGGCACGGACAGGGGGCCTACGAGCAGTACTTC.